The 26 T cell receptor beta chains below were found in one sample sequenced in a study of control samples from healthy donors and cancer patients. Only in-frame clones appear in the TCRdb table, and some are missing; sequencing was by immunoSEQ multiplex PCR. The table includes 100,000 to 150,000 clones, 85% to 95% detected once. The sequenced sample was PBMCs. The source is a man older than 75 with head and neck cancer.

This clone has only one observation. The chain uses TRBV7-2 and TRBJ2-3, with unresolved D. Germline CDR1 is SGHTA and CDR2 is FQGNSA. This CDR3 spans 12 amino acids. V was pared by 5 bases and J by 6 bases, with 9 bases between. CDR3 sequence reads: CASSSHLDTQYF. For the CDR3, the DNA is TGTGCCAGCAGCAGCCACCTGGATACGCAGTATTTT.

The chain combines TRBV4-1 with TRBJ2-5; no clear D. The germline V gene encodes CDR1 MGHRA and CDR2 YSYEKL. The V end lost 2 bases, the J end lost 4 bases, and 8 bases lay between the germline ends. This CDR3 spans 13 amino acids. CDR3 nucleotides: TGCGCCAGCAGCCAAATTCTGGGAGAGACCCAGTACTTC. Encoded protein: CASSQILGETQYF.

CDR3 in amino acids: CASSAGGPWEQYF. The CDR3 DNA follows: TGTGCCAGCAGCGCGGGAGGGCCTTGGGAGCAGTACTTC. The rearrangement links TRBV27 to TRBJ2-7, with 9 nucleotides matching TRBD2. This CDR3 has 13 residues. CDR1 MNHEY and CDR2 SMNVEV come from the germline V gene (reference sequence). With 6 bases clipped from V and 7 bases from J, the junction kept 7 bases outside the gene matches.

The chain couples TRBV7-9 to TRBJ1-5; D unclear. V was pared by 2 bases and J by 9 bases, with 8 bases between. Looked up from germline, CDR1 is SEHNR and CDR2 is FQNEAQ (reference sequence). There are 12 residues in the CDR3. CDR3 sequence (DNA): TGTGCCAGCAGCTTAAAAGGCTGGCCCCAGCATTTT. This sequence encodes CASSLKGWPQHF. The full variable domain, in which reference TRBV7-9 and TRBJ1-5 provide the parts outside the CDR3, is DTGVSQNPRHKITKRGQNVTFRCDPISEHNRLYWYRQTLGQGPEFLTYFQNEAQLEKSRLLSDRFSAERPKGSFSTLEIQRTEQGDSAMYLCASSLKGWPQHFGDGTRLSIL.

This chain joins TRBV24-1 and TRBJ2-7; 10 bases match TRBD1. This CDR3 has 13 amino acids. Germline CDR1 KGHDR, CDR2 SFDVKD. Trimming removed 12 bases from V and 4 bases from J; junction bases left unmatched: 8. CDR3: CAPIGTGAYEQYF. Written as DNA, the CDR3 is TGTGCCCCCATAGGGACAGGGGCGTACGAGCAGTACTTC.

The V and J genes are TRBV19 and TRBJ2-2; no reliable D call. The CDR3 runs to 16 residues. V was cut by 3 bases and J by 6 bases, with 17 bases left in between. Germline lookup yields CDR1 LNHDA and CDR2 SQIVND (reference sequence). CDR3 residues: CASSMKGTGGPGELFF. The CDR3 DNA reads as TGTGCCAGTAGTATGAAGGGAACGGGTGGACCCGGGGAGCTGTTTTTT.

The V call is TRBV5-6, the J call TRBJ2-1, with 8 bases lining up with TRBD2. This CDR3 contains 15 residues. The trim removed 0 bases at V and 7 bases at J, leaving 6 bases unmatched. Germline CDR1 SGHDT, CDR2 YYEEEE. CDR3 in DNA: TGTGCCAGCAGCTTGGTCCCCCGACTAGCGAATGAGCAGTTCTTC. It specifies CASSLVPRLANEQFF.

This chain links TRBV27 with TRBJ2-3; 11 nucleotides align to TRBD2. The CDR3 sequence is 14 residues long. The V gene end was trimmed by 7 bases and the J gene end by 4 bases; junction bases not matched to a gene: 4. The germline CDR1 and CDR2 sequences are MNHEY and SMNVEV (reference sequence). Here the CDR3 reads CASTTSGRPDTQYF. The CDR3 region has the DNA TGTGCCAGCACCACTAGCGGGAGACCAGATACGCAGTATTTT.

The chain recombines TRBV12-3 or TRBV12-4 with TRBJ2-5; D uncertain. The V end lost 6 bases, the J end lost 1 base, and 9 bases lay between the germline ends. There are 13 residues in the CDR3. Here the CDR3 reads CASSPPGQETQYF. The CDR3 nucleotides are TGTGCCAGCAGCCCCCCCGGCCAAGAGACCCAGTACTTC.

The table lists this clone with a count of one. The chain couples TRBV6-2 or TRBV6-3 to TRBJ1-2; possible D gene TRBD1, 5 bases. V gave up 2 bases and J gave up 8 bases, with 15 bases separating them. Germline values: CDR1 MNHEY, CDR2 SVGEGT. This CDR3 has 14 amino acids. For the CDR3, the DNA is TGTGCCAGCAGTTACGGCCAGGGCGAGAGGGGCTACACCTTC. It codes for CASSYGQGERGYTF.

The CDR3 DNA reads TGTGCCAGCAGCGTATTCGTGGGTCCCCCGGACAGTCCGGAATTGGCCTACGAGCAGTACTTC. As protein: CASSVFVGPPDSPELAYEQYF. The chain joins TRBV9 to TRBJ2-7, with D possibly being TRBD1 (6 bases). V gave up 1 base and J gave up 2 bases, with 31 bases separating them. CDR1 SGDLS and CDR2 YYNGEE come from the germline V gene. The CDR3 has 21 residues.

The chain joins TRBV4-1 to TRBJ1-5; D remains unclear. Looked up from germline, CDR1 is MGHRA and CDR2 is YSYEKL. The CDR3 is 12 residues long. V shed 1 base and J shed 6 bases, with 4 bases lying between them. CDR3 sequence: CASSQAGQPQHF. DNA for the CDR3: TGCGCCAGCAGCCAAGCCGGTCAGCCCCAGCATTTT.

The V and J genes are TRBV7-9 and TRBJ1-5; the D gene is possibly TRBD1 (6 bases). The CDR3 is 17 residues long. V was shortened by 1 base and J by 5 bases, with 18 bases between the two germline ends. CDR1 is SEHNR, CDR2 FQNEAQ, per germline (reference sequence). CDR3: CASSLEQPGQSYQPQHF. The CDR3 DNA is TGTGCCAGCAGCTTAGAACAGCCCGGACAGTCATATCAGCCCCAGCATTTT.

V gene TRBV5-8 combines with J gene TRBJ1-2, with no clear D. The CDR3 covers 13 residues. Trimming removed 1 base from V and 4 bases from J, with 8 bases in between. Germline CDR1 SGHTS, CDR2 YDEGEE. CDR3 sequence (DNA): TGTGCCAGCAGCTTGTTTGGTCCCTATGGCTACACCTTC. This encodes CASSLFGPYGYTF.

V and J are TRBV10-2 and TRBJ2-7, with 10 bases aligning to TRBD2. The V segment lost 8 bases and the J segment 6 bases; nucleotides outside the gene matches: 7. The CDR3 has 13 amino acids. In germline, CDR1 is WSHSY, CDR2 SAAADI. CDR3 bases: TGCGCCAGCCAATCCGGACTAGCGGCCGAGCAGTACTTC. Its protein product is CASQSGLAAEQYF.

This CDR3 reads CASSRRGGIPDTQYF. CDR3 nucleotide sequence: TGTGCCAGCAGTCGGAGGGGGGGAATCCCAGATACGCAGTATTTT. J is TRBJ2-3 and V is TRBV27; maybe TRBD2 (7 bases). The CDR3 runs to 15 residues. Looked up from germline, CDR1 is MNHEY and CDR2 is SMNVEV (reference sequence). V lost 5 bases and J lost 4, with 16 bases in between.

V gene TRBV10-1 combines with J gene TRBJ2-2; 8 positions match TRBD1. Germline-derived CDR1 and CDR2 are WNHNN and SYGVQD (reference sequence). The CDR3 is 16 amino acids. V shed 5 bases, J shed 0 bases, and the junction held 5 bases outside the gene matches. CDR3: CASSPGTGANTGELFF. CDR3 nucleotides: TGCGCCAGCAGTCCCGGGACAGGAGCGAACACCGGGGAGCTGTTTTTT.

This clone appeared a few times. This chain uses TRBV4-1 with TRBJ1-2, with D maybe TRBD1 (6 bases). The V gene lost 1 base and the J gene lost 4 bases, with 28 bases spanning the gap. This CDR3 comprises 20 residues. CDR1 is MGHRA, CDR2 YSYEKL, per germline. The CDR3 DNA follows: TGCGCCAGCAGCCAAGTATTGATTCGGACAGTGAGGGTAAGGTCCTATGGCTACACCTTC. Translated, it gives CASSQVLIRTVRVRSYGYTF.

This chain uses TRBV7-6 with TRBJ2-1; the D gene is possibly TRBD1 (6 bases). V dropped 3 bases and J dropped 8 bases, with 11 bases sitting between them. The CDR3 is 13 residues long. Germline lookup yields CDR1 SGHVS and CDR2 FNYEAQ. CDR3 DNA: TGTGCCAGCAGCTTGCAGGGGCGCGATGAGCAGTTCTTC. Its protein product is CASSLQGRDEQFF.

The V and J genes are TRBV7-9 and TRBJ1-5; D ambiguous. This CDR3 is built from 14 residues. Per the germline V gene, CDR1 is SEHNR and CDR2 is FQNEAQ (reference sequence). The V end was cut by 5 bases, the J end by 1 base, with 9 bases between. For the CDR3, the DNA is TGTGCCAGCAGCCTTGGACTGAGCAATCAGCCCCAGCATTTT. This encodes CASSLGLSNQPQHF.

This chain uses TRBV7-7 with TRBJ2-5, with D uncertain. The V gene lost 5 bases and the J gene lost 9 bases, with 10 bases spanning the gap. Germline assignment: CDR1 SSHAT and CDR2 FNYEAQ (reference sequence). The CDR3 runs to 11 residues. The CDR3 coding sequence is TGTGCCAGCAGCGACGAGGTGGCCCAGTACTTC. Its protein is CASSDEVAQYF.

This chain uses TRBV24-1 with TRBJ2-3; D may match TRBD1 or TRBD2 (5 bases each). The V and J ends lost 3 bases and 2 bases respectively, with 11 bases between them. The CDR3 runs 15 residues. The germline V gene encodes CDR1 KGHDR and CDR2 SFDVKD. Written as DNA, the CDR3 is TGTGCCACCAGTGATCCCCGGGACCTCACAGATACGCAGTATTTT. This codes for CATSDPRDLTDTQYF.

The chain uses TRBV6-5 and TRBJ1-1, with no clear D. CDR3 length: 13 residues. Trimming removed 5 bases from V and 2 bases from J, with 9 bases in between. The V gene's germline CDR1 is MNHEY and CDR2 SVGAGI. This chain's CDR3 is CASSRQLNTEAFF. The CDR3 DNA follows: TGTGCCAGCAGTAGACAACTTAACACTGAAGCTTTCTTT.

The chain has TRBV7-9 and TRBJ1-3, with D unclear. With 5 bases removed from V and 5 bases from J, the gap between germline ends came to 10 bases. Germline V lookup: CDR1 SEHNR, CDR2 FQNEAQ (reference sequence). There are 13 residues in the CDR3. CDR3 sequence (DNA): TGTGCCAGCAGCCCGCAAGAACGAAACACCATATATTTT. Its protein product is CASSPQERNTIYF.

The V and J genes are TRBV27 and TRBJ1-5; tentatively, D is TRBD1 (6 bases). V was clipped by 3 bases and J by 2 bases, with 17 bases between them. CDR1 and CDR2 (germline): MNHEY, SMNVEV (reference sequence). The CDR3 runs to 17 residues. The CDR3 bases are TGTGCCAGCAGTTTCAGGAGAGGGGGGCAGGGCAATCAGCCCCAGCATTTT. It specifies CASSFRRGGQGNQPQHF.

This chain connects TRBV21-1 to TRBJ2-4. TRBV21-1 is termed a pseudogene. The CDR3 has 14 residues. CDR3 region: CASSERTESNIQYF. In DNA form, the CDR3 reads TGTGCCAGCAGCGAAAGGACGGAGAGTAACATTCAGTACTTC.